Below, 32 T cell receptor beta chains from the same sample are listed, as sequenced in a study of cytomegalovirus exposure and HLA in healthy donors. The table came from immunoSEQ multiplex PCR; TCRdb's copy has only in-frame clones and leaves some out. The sample has 260,000 or so clones, 88% seen once. Sequencing used PBMCs. The receptors were gathered from a woman aged 18-29 years in good health and CMV-seronegative.

The chain combines TRBV5-6 with TRBJ1-2; 7 bases line up with TRBD1. J lost 0 bases, V lost 5 bases, and 10 bases had no gene match. Germline V gene data show CDR1 as SGHDT and CDR2 as YYEEEE. CDR3 length: 16 amino acids. The CDR3 region is CASSPRGRGPNYGYTF. DNA for the CDR3: TGTGCCAGCAGTCCCCGGGGTAGGGGGCCTAACTATGGCTACACCTTC.

The chain uses TRBV9 and TRBJ1-1, with a possible D match to TRBD1 (6 bases). The V gene's germline CDR1 is SGDLS and CDR2 YYNGEE. CDR3 length: 15 amino acids. Trimming removed 2 bases at V and 1 base at J, with 12 bases between. The CDR3 loop reads CASSVGQATNTEAFF. Here the CDR3 DNA reads TGTGCCAGCAGCGTGGGACAAGCTACGAACACTGAAGCTTTCTTT.

This chain connects TRBV5-1 to TRBJ2-1; D unresolved. This CDR3 comprises 13 residues. Germline values: CDR1 SGHRS, CDR2 YFSETQ. The V end lost 0 bases, the J end lost 7 bases, and 8 bases lay between the germline ends. The CDR3 spells CASSLAGRNEQFF. CDR3 in DNA: TGCGCCAGCAGCTTGGCAGGTAGGAATGAGCAGTTCTTC. The full variable domain, with the rest looked up from reference TRBV5-1 and TRBJ2-1, is KAGVTQTPRYLIKTRGQQVTLSCSPISGHRSVSWYQQTPGQGLQFLFEYFSETQRNKGNFPGRFSGRQFSNSRSEMNVSTLELGDSALYLCASSLAGRNEQFFGPGTRLTVL.

With regard to this clone: Different DNA sequences within this sample yield the same CDR3. This sequence joins TRBV27 and TRBJ1-2; possible D gene TRBD1, 5 bases. There are 13 residues in the CDR3. V lost 6 bases and J 5 bases, leaving 13 bases between the germline ends. Germline V gene lookup returns CDR1 MNHEY and CDR2 SMNVEV (reference sequence). The CDR3 coding sequence is TGTGCCAGCAGCCCAGGACGGGGGTATGGCTACACCTTC. Residues: CASSPGRGYGYTF.

The V gene is TRBV27, the J gene TRBJ2-5; D gene uncertain. This CDR3 has 13 amino acids. V was clipped by 3 bases and J by 7 bases, with 12 bases between them. Germline CDR1 MNHEY, CDR2 SMNVEV (reference sequence). The CDR3 loop is CASSFSSKRTQYF. The CDR3 nucleotides read TGTGCCAGCAGTTTTTCTTCCAAGAGGACCCAGTACTTC.

CDR3 sequence (DNA): TGTGCCAGCTCACCCGGGGGGCCCCTGGGCTACACCTTC. Its translation: CASSPGGPLGYTF. This sequence joins TRBV18 and TRBJ1-2, with TRBD1 as a possible D gene (6 bases). Germline V CDR1 and CDR2: KGHSH, LQKENI. The CDR3 has 13 amino acids. Deletions cut 3 bases from V and 8 bases from J, with 13 bases between.

The chain carries TRBV7-9 and TRBJ2-6, with 8 bases matching TRBD2. CDR3 size: 17 residues. Germline V gene lookup returns CDR1 SEHNR and CDR2 FQNEAQ (reference sequence). J lost 2 bases, V lost 3 bases, and 6 bases had no gene match. The CDR3 sequence is CASSFGGRRTGANVLTF. DNA of the CDR3: TGTGCCAGCAGCTTTGGCGGGAGGAGGACTGGGGCCAACGTCCTGACTTTC. The entire variable domain, with the rest obtained from reference TRBV7-9 and TRBJ2-6, is as follows: DTGVSQNPRHKITKRGQNVTFRCDPISEHNRLYWYRQTLGQGPEFLTYFQNEAQLEKSRLLSDRFSAERPKGSFSTLEIQRTEQGDSAMYLCASSFGGRRTGANVLTFGAGSRLTVL.

This rearrangement joins TRBV6-5 to TRBJ2-7; 7 bases line up with TRBD1. The V and J ends lost 8 bases and 2 bases, in that order; junction bases with no gene match: 3. CDR1 MNHEY and CDR2 SVGAGI come from the germline V gene. This CDR3 has 12 residues. The CDR3 sequence: CASGQAPYEQYF. DNA of the CDR3: TGTGCCAGCGGACAGGCGCCCTACGAGCAGTACTTC.

The gene calls are TRBV7-9 and TRBJ2-7; TRBD2 agrees at 7 bases. CDR1 is SEHNR and CDR2 is FQNEAQ in the germline V gene (reference sequence). The CDR3 has 16 amino acids. V trimming: 1 base; J trimming: 3 bases; junction bases outside the gene matches: 9. The chain's CDR3 is CASSLDSGLVVYEQYF. CDR3 sequence (DNA): TGTGCCAGCAGCTTAGATAGCGGACTAGTAGTCTACGAGCAGTACTTC. Drawing the rest from reference TRBV7-9 and TRBJ2-7, the complete variable domain is DTGVSQNPRHKITKRGQNVTFRCDPISEHNRLYWYRQTLGQGPEFLTYFQNEAQLEKSRLLSDRFSAERPKGSFSTLEIQRTEQGDSAMYLCASSLDSGLVVYEQYFGPGTRLTVT.

The V call is TRBV28, the J call TRBJ1-2, with 8 bases matching TRBD1. The length of the CDR3 is 15 residues. From germline, CDR1 is MDHEN and CDR2 SYDVKM. The junction had 8 bases not matched to a gene; V was cut back by 7 bases and J by 1 base. For the CDR3, the DNA is TGTGCCAGCACGGCGGGACAGGAATATAACTATGGCTACACCTTC. It translates to CASTAGQEYNYGYTF.

This clone was found once. V is TRBV6-5 and J is TRBJ2-2; TRBD2 matches at 9 bases. Trimming cost V 0 bases and J 6 bases; bases outside gene matches: 5. The CDR3 totals 16 residues. The germline gives CDR1 MNHEY, CDR2 SVGAGI. The CDR3 nucleotides are TGTGCCAGCAGTTACTCCCTAGCGGGAAAGTCCGGGGAGCTGTTTTTT. This gives the protein CASSYSLAGKSGELFF.

The V and J genes are TRBV5-4 and TRBJ2-1; D is unclear. Trimming took 0 bases from V and 5 from J, leaving 12 bases between them. The CDR3 runs 15 residues. The germline gives CDR1 SGHNT, CDR2 YYREEE (reference sequence). CDR3 region: CASSLGGSTHNEQFF. The CDR3 DNA reads as TGTGCCAGCAGCTTGGGAGGTAGCACCCACAATGAGCAGTTCTTC.

The rearrangement uses TRBV7-3 and TRBJ2-1; 12 nucleotides align to TRBD2. CDR1 and CDR2 (germline): SGHTA, FQGTGA. V lost 5 bases and J lost 1; bases outside the gene matches: 6. The CDR3 has 17 amino acids. The CDR3 loop is CASSPASGRGSYNEQFF. The CDR3 DNA reads TGTGCCAGCAGCCCGGCTAGCGGGAGGGGGTCCTACAATGAGCAGTTCTTC.

The rearrangement links TRBV7-2 to TRBJ1-4; D remains ambiguous. Germline V gene sequence: CDR1 SGHTA, CDR2 FQGNSA. V lost 5 bases and J lost 0, with 7 bases in between. CDR3 length: 14 residues. DNA of the CDR3: TGTGCCAGCAGCGTCAGCGCAACTAATGAAAAACTGTTTTTT. Encoded protein: CASSVSATNEKLFF.

This clone was observed a single time. The chain combines TRBV6-5 with TRBJ1-2, with TRBD1 matching over 8 bases. The germline CDR1 and CDR2 sequences are MNHEY and SVGAGI. The CDR3 runs to 13 residues. Trimming cost V 5 bases and J 2 bases; bases outside gene matches: 1. The DNA of the CDR3 is TGTGCCAGCAGTCGGGACAGGAACTATGGCTACACCTTC. Amino acid sequence: CASSRDRNYGYTF.

This clone was found once. The rearrangement uses TRBV10-2 and TRBJ1-6; D call uncertain. In germline, CDR1 is WSHSY, CDR2 SAAADI. Trimming took 7 bases from V and 5 from J, leaving 21 bases between them. The CDR3 has 17 amino acids. DNA of the CDR3: TGCGCCAGCAAGGGAGGAACCGGGTCCAGAGATAATTCACCCCTCCACTTT. It codes for CASKGGTGSRDNSPLHF.

The chain couples TRBV7-2 to TRBJ2-5; 11 nucleotides match TRBD2. CDR1 SGHTA and CDR2 FQGNSA come from the germline V gene. V was pared by 5 bases and J by 5 bases, with 13 bases of the junction left unmatched. The CDR3 is 17 amino acids. The CDR3 nucleotides are TGTGCCAGCAGCCCCCCCGGTCTAGCGGGAGGTCGGGAGACCCAGTACTTC. Translated, it gives CASSPPGLAGGRETQYF.

This clone has just one count. CDR3 coding DNA: TGCGCCAGCAGCTTCAACAGGGGCAGGCAAGAGACCCAGTACTTC. Its protein is CASSFNRGRQETQYF. The chain employs TRBV5-1 and TRBJ2-5, with 7 bases fitting TRBD1. The germline V gene has CDR1 SGHRS and CDR2 YFSETQ. The CDR3 covers 15 residues. The trim removed 2 bases at V and 2 bases at J, leaving 6 bases unmatched.

This rearrangement joins TRBV7-9 to TRBJ2-1; 15 bases are shared with TRBD2. This CDR3 has 15 residues. The V gene end was trimmed by 5 bases and the J gene end by 10 bases; junction bases not matched to a gene: 6. Germline CDR1 reads SEHNR; CDR2 reads FQNEAQ (reference sequence). The CDR3, as DNA: TGTGCCAGCAGCCCAGGGGGACTAGCGGGAGGAGAGCAGTTCTTC. Its protein product is CASSPGGLAGGEQFF.

V is TRBV30 and J is TRBJ1-4; 7 bases line up with TRBD1. Germline-derived CDR1 and CDR2 are GTSNPN and SVGIG (reference sequence). The V and J ends lost 5 bases and 8 bases, in that order; junction bases with no gene match: 5. CDR3 length: 12 residues. The CDR3 loop reads CAWGDRDEKLFF. The DNA of the CDR3 is TGTGCCTGGGGTGACAGGGACGAAAAACTGTTTTTT.

V usage is TRBV6-5 and J usage is TRBJ2-1; D is unclear. The V end lost 7 bases, the J end lost 10 bases, and 17 bases lay between the germline ends. The CDR3 spans 13 residues. Germline loops: CDR1 MNHEY, CDR2 SVGAGI. The CDR3: CASTSNMRGEQFF. In nucleotides, the CDR3 is TGTGCCAGCACTTCCAACATGCGAGGCGAGCAGTTCTTC.

This clone was picked up a small number of times. The gene calls are TRBV11-2 and TRBJ2-7; 9 bases are shared with TRBD2. The length of the CDR3 is 14 residues. CDR1 is SGHAT and CDR2 is FQNNGV in the germline V gene. V dropped 3 bases and J dropped 4; count of bases not matched to a gene: 4. CDR3 protein: CASSFSGSSYEQYF. The CDR3 nucleotides read TGTGCCAGCAGCTTTAGCGGGAGCAGTTACGAGCAGTACTTC.

This chain joins TRBV27 and TRBJ1-1; D not resolved. V lost 6 bases, J lost 3 bases, and 11 bases lay in between. CDR3 length: 13 amino acids. The germline CDR1 and CDR2 sequences are MNHEY and SMNVEV (reference sequence). This chain's CDR3 is CASRGSGDTEAFF. The CDR3 DNA sequence: TGTGCCAGCAGGGGTTCCGGGGACACTGAAGCTTTCTTT.

This clone showed up just once. J is TRBJ1-1 and V is TRBV18; a weak D match, TRBD1 (6 bases). The CDR3 runs to 14 residues. Trimming took off 1 base at V and 5 bases at J, with 11 bases between the two ends. CDR1 is KGHSH and CDR2 is LQKENI in the germline V gene. CDR3 sequence reads: CASSPRTGRTEAFF. CDR3 DNA: TGTGCCAGCTCACCACGAACAGGGCGTACTGAAGCTTTCTTT. Supplemented by reference TRBV18 and TRBJ1-1, the full variable domain reads NAGVMQNPRHLVRRRGQEARLRCSPMKGHSHVYWYRQLPEEGLKFMVYLQKENIIDESGMPKERFSAEFPKEGPSILRIQQVVRGDSAAYFCASSPRTGRTEAFFGQGTRLTVV.

The rearrangement links TRBV28 to TRBJ2-7, with a weak D call TRBD2 (6 bases). CDR1 is MDHEN, CDR2 SYDVKM, per germline. V dropped 5 bases and J dropped 0 bases, with 17 bases sitting between them. The CDR3 consists of 16 residues. The CDR3 spells CASSPPGAGSSYEQYF. The DNA of the CDR3 is TGTGCCAGCAGTCCCCCCGGGGCGGGGAGCTCCTACGAGCAGTACTTC.

This chain joins TRBV4-2 and TRBJ2-7; TRBD2 matches 12 bases. CDR1 LGHNA and CDR2 YNFKEQ come from the germline V gene. Unmatched junction bases numbered 6, after V lost 2 bases and J lost 4 bases. The CDR3 is made up of 16 amino acids. CDR3 residues: CASSQSPGLAGYEQYF. The DNA for the CDR3 is TGTGCCAGCAGCCAAAGCCCGGGACTAGCGGGTTACGAGCAGTACTTC.

The V gene is TRBV7-7, the J gene TRBJ2-5; tentatively, D is TRBD2 (6 bases). The CDR3 runs to 14 residues. The V and J ends lost 3 bases and 4 bases respectively, with 12 bases between them. Per the germline V gene, CDR1 is SSHAT and CDR2 is FNYEAQ (reference sequence). The CDR3 region has the DNA TGTGCCAGCAGCTTCGGCGGGGCTTCAGAGACCCAGTACTTC. Encoded protein: CASSFGGASETQYF.

The chain employs TRBV9 and TRBJ1-2; weak D call: TRBD1 (5 bases). Trimming took 0 bases from V and 3 from J, leaving 12 bases between them. This CDR3 spans 15 amino acids. CDR1 and CDR2 from the germline V gene are SGDLS and YYNGEE. CDR3 loop: CASSVDGTGDYGYTF. In nucleotides, the CDR3 is TGTGCCAGCAGCGTAGACGGTACGGGGGACTATGGCTACACCTTC.

Turning to this clone: This sample includes further DNA sequences coding for the same CDR3. The V call is TRBV27, the J call TRBJ1-4; no definite D call. CDR1 MNHEY and CDR2 SMNVEV come from the germline V gene (reference sequence). Between the trimmed V and J ends, which lost 2 bases and 5 bases, there was a span of 6 bases. CDR3 size: 13 residues. In nucleotides, the CDR3 is TGTGCCAGCAGTTTACGGCGGAATGAAAAACTGTTTTTT. This encodes CASSLRRNEKLFF.

The genes are TRBV5-6 and TRBJ1-1; D may be TRBD1 (6 bases). Trimming cost V 4 bases and J 4 bases, with 14 bases left between them. The CDR3 contains 14 residues. CDR1 and CDR2 from the germline V gene are SGHDT and YYEEEE. CDR3 amino acids: CASSGLGGATEAFF. CDR3 DNA sequence: TGTGCCAGCAGCGGACTGGGGGGGGCCACTGAAGCTTTCTTT.

V gene TRBV19 combines with J gene TRBJ1-4, with TRBD1 identical over 11 bases. After removal of 4 bases from V and 7 bases from J, the junction contained 8 bases not matched to a gene. The CDR3 loop spans 16 amino acids. Germline CDR1 is LNHDA and CDR2 is SQIVND (reference sequence). The CDR3 is CASSRGQGAVVEKLFF. CDR3 coding DNA: TGTGCCAGTAGTAGAGGACAGGGGGCAGTTGTTGAAAAACTGTTTTTT.

The chain combines TRBV19 with TRBJ2-7; 9 positions agree with TRBD2. CDR1 and CDR2 (germline): LNHDA, SQIVND (reference sequence). Trimming cost V 4 bases and J 3 bases; bases outside gene matches: 4. The CDR3 consists of 14 residues. The CDR3 DNA reads as TGTGCCAGTAGTAAACTAGCGGGCTTCTACGAGCAGTACTTC. Amino acids: CASSKLAGFYEQYF. Based on the CDR3 plus reference TRBV19 and TRBJ2-7, the full variable domain is DGGITQSPKYLFRKEGQNVTLSCEQNLNHDAMYWYRQDPGQGLRLIYYSQIVNDFQKGDIAEGYSVSREKKESFPLTVTSAQKNPTAFYLCASSKLAGFYEQYFGPGTRLTVT.